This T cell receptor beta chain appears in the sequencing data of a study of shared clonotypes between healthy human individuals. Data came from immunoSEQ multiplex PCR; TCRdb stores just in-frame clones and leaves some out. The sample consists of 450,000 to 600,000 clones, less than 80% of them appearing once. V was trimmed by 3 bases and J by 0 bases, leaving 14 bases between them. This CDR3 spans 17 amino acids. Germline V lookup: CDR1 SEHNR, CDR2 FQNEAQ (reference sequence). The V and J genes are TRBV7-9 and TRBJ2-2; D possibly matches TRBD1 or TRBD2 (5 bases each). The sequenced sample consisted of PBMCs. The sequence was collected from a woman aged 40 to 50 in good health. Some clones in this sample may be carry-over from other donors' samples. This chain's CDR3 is CASSLGPGKTNTGELFF. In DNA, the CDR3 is TGTGCCAGCAGCTTGGGACCGGGCAAAACGAACACCGGGGAGCTGTTTTTT.